This T cell receptor beta chain originates from a study of sequential checkpoint blockade in melanoma. This table comes from immunoSEQ multiplex PCR, and its TCRdb copy is limited to in-frame clones, with some not included. The sample has tens of thousands of clones; almost 85% are singletons. Regarding treatment: randomized to nivolumab then ipilimumab (arm A) or the reverse (arm B). The CDR3 length is 16 residues. The V end lost 6 bases, the J end lost 2 bases, and 17 bases lay between the germline ends. Germline loops: CDR1 MDHEN, CDR2 SYDVKM. The chain links TRBV28 to TRBJ1-3; tentatively, D is TRBD1 (6 bases). The sequence came from a human donor with melanoma. The sequencing here drew on CD8+ T cells sorted from blood (inferred from file names), taken from a patient given nivolumab and ipilimumab in sequence. The CDR3 coding sequence is TGTGCCAGCAGAGCAACAGGGTCCGTTGCTGGAAACACCATATATTTT. It translates to CASRATGSVAGNTIYF.